The TCR beta chain described here comes from a study of blood T cell repertoires in COVID-19. The CDR3 is made up of 14 amino acids. CDR1 and CDR2 from the germline V gene are MNHEY and SVGAGI. The V segment lost 2 bases and the J segment 9 bases; nucleotides outside the gene matches: 8. Method: immunoSEQ multiplex PCR; TCRdb's copy keeps in-frame clones and lacks some. This table holds about 270,000 clones, around 89% found once. The chain combines TRBV6-5 with TRBJ1-1, with 8 bases that match TRBD1. The sample was PBMCs or T cells enriched from blood (not recorded which). The receptor's source is a woman aged 60-75 years in a cohort exposed to, infected with or recovered from COVID-19 (not recorded which). This chain's CDR3 is CASSYPGTGRKAFF. The DNA of the CDR3 is TGTGCCAGCAGTTACCCCGGGACAGGAAGAAAAGCTTTCTTT.